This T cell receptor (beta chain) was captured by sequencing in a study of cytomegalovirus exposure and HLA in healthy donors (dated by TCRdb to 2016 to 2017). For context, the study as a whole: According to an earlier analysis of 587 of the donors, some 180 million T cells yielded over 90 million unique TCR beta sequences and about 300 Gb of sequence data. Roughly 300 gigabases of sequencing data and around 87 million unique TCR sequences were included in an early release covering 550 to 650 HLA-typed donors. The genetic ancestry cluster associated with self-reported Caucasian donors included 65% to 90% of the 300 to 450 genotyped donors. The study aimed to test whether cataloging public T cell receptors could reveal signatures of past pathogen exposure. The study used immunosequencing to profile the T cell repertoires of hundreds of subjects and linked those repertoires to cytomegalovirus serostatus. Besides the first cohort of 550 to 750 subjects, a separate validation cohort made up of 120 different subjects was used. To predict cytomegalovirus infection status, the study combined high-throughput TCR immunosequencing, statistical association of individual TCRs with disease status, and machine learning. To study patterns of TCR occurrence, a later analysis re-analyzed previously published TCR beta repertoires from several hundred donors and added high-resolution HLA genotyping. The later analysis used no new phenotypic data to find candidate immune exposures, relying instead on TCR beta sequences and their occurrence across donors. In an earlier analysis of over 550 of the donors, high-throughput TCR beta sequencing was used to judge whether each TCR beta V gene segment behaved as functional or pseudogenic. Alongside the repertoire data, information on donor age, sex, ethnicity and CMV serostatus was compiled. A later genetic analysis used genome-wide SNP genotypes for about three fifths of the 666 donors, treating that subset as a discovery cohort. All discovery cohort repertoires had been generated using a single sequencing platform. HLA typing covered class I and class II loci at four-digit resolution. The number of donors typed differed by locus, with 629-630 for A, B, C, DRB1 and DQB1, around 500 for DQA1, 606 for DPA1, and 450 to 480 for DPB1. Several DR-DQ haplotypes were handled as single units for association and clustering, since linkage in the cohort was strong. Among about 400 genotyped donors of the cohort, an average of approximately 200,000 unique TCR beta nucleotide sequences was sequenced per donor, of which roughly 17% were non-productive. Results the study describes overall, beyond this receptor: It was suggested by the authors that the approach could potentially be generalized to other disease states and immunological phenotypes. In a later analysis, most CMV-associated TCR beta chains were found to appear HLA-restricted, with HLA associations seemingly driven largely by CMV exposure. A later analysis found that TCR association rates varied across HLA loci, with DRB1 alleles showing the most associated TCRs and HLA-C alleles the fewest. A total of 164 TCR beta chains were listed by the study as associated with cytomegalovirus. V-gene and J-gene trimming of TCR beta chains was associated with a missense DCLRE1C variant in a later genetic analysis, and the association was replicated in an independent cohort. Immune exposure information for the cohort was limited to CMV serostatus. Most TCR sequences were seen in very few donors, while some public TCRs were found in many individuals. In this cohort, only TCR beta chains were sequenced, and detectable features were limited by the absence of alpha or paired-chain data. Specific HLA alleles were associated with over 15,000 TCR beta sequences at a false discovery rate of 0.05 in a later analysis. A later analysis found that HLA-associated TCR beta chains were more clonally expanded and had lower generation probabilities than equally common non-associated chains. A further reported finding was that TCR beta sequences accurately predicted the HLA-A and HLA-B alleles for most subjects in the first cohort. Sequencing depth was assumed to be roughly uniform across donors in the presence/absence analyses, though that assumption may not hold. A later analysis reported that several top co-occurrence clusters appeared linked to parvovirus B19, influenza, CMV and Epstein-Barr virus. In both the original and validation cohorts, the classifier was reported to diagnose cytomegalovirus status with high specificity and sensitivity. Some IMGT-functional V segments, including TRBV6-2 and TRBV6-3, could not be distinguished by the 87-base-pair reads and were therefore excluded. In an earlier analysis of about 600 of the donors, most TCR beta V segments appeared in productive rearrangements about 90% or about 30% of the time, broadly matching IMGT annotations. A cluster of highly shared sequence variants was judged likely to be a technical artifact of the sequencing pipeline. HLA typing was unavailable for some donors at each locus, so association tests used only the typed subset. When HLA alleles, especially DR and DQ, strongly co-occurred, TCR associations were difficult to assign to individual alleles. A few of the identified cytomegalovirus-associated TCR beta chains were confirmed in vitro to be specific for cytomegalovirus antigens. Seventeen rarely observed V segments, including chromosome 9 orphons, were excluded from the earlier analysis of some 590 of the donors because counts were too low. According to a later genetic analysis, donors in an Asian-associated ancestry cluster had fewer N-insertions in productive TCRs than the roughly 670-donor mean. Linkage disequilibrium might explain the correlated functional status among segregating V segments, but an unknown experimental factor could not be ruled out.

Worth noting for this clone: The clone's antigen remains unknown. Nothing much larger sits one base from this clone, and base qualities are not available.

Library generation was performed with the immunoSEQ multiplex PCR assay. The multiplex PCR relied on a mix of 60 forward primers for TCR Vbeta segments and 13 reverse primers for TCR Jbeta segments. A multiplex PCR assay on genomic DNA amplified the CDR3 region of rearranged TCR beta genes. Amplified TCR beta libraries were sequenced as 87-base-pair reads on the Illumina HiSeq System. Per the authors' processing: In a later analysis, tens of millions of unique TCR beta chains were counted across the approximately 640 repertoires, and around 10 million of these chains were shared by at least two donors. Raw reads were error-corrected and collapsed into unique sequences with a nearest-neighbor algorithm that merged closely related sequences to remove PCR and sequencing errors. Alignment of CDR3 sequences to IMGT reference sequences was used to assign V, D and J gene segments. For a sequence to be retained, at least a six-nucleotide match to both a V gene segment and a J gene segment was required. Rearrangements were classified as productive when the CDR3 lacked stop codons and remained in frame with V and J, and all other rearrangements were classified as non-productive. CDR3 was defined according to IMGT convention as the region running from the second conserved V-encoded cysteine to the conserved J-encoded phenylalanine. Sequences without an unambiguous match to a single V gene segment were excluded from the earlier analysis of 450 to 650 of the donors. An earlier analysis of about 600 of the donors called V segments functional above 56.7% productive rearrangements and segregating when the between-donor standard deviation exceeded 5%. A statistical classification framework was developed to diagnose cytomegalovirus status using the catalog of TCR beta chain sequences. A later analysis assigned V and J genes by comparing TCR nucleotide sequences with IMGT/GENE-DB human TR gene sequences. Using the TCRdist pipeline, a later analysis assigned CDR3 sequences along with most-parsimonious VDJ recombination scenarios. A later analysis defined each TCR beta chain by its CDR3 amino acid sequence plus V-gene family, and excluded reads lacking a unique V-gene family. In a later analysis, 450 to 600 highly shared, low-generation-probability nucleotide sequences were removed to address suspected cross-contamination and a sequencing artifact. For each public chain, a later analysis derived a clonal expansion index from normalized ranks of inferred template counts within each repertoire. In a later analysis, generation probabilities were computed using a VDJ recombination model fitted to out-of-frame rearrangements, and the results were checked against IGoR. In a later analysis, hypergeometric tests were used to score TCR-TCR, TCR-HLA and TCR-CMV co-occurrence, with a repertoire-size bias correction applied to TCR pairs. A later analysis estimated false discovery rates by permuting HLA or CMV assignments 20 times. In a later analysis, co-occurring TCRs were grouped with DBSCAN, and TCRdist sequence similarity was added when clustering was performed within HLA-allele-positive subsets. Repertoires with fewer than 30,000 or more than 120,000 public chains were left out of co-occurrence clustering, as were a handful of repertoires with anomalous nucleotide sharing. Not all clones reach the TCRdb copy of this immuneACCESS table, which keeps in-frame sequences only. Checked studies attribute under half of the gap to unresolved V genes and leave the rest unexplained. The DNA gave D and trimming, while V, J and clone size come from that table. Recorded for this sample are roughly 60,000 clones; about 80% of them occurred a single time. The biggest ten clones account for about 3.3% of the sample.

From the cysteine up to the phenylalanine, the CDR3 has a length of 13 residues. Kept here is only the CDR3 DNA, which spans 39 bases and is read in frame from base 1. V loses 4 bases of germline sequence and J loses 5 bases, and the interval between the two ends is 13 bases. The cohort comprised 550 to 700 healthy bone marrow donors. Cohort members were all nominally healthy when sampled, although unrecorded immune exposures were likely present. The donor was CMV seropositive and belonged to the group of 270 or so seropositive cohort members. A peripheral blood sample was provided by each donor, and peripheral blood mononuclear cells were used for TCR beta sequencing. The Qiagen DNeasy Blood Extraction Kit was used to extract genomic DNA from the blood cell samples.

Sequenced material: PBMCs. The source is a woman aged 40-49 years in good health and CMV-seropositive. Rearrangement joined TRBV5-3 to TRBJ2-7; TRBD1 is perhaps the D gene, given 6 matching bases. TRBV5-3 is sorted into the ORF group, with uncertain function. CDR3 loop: CARSQTGIHEQYF. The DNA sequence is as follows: TGTGCCAGAAGCCAAACAGGGATCCACGAGCAGTACTTC.